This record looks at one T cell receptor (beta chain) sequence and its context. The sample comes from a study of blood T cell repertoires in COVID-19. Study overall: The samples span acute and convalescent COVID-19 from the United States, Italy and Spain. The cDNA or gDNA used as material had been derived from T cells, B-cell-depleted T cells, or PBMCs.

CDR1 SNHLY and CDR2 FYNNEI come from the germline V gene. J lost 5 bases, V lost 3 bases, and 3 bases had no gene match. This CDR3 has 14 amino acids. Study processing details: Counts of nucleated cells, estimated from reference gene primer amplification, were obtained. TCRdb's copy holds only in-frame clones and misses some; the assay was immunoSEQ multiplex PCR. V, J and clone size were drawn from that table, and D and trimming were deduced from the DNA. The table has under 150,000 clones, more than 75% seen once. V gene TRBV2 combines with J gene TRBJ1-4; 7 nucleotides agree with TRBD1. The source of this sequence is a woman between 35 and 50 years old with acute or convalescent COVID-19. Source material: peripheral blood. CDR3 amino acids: CASSDVTGNEKLFF. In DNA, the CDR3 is TGTGCCAGCAGTGATGTGACAGGGAATGAAAAACTGTTTTTT.